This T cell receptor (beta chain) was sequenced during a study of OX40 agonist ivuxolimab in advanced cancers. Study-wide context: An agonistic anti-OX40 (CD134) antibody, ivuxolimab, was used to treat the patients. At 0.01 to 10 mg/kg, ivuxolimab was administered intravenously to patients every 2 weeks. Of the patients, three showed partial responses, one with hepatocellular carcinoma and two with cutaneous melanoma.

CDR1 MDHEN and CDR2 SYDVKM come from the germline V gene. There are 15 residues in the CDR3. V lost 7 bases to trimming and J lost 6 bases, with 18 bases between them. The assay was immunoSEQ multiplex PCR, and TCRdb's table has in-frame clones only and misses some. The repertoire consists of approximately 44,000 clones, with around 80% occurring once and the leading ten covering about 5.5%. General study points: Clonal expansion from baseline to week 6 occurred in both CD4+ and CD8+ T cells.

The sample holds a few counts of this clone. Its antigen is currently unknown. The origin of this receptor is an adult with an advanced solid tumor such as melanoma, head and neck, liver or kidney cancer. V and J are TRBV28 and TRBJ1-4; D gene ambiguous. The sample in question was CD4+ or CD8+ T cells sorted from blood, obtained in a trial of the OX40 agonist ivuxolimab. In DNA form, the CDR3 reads TGTGCCAGCACAATCTCCGGGTGGGGTGATGAAAAACTGTTTTTT. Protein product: CASTISGWGDEKLFF.